These 21 T cell receptor beta chains were all obtained from the same sample, sequenced in a study of cytomegalovirus exposure and HLA in healthy donors. TCRdb's copy holds only in-frame clones and misses some; the assay was immunoSEQ multiplex PCR. The repertoire holds 150,000 to 180,000 clones, around nine tenths seen once, with around 24% in the top ten. The sequencing input was PBMCs. The receptors derive from a man younger than 35 in good health and CMV-seropositive.

The V gene is TRBV27, the J gene TRBJ2-7, with TRBD1 identical over 11 bases. Germline V gene data show CDR1 as MNHEY and CDR2 as SMNVEV (reference sequence). V shed 2 bases, J shed 4 bases, and the junction held 4 bases outside the gene matches. The CDR3 has 15 residues. The CDR3 nucleotides read TGTGCCAGCAGTTTAGCGGGACAGGGGGTTTACGAGCAGTACTTC. This encodes CASSLAGQGVYEQYF.

This rearrangement joins TRBV11-2 to TRBJ1-4; no reliable D call. Per the germline V gene, CDR1 is SGHAT and CDR2 is FQNNGV. CDR3 length: 14 residues. Trimming took 0 bases from V and 7 from J, leaving 9 bases between them. CDR3 nucleotide sequence: TGTGCCAGCAGCTTAGAGTCGAGAGGTGAAAAACTGTTTTTT. Its translation is CASSLESRGEKLFF.

This chain connects TRBV7-2 to TRBJ1-5, with TRBD1 matching over 9 bases. CDR1 and CDR2 from the germline V gene are SGHTA and FQGNSA. The CDR3 loop spans 15 amino acids. V lost 5 bases and J lost 6; bases outside the gene matches: 8. CDR3 amino acids: CASSLGQGFGQPQHF. CDR3 in DNA: TGTGCCAGCAGCCTTGGACAGGGGTTCGGTCAGCCCCAGCATTTT.

The chain combines TRBV25-1 with TRBJ1-5, with D possibly being TRBD1 (6 bases). V gave up 3 bases and J gave up 3 bases, with 9 bases separating them. Germline V gives CDR1 MGHDK, CDR2 SYGVNS. There are 14 residues in the CDR3. The CDR3 region has the DNA TGTGCCAGCAGTGAGCGACAGGTCAATCAGCCCCAGCATTTT. This translates into CASSERQVNQPQHF.

V and J are TRBV5-1 and TRBJ1-5, with D perhaps matching TRBD1 (5 bases). V dropped 4 bases and J dropped 3 bases, with 8 bases sitting between them. Germline assignment: CDR1 SGHRS and CDR2 YFSETQ. This CDR3 comprises 13 residues. The CDR3 DNA reads as TGCGCCAGCAGCCTAGGGGTCAATCAGCCCCAGCATTTT. It translates to CASSLGVNQPQHF.

By sample share, this clone is medium-sized. This chain uses TRBV4-2 with TRBJ2-7; 7 bases map to TRBD2. The CDR3 sequence is 16 residues long. The trim removed 0 bases at V and 2 bases at J, leaving 7 bases unmatched. Germline-derived CDR1 and CDR2 are LGHNA and YNFKEQ. CDR3 DNA sequence: TGTGCCAGCAGCCAAGATGAATCGGGAGGAGCCTACGAGCAGTACTTC. Translation: CASSQDESGGAYEQYF.

The chain combines TRBV29-1 with TRBJ1-2; the D is unclear. V was shortened by 4 bases and J by 7 bases, with 10 bases between the two germline ends. This CDR3 contains 11 residues. Germline assignment: CDR1 SQVTM and CDR2 ANQGSEA. DNA of the CDR3: TGCAGCGTTGTTAGTTCTCTTGGCTACACCTTC. Protein: CSVVSSLGYTF.

The chain recombines TRBV18 with TRBJ2-5, with a possible D match to TRBD1 (6 bases). Trimming stripped 3 bases from V and 7 bases from J, with 12 bases between. CDR3 length: 13 amino acids. Germline CDR1 and CDR2: KGHSH and LQKENI. The CDR3 bases are TGTGCCAGCTCACCTACAGGGTCAGGGACCCAGTACTTC. Its protein is CASSPTGSGTQYF.

This rearrangement joins TRBV6-5 to TRBJ1-1, with D perhaps matching TRBD1 (5 bases). The length of the CDR3 is 13 residues. CDR1 and CDR2 from the germline V gene are MNHEY and SVGAGI. V was trimmed by 4 bases and J by 5 bases, leaving 11 bases between them. For the CDR3, the DNA is TGTGCCAGCAGTTCCCAGGGTGGGACTGAAGCTTTCTTT. It is translated as CASSSQGGTEAFF.

The genes are TRBV5-1 and TRBJ2-5, with D possibly matching TRBD2 (6 bases). The length of the CDR3 is 14 residues. From germline, CDR1 is SGHRS and CDR2 YFSETQ. Trimming pared 0 bases from V and 4 bases from J, leaving 10 bases between. CDR3: CASSLGRLGETQYF. The CDR3 DNA is TGCGCCAGCAGCTTGGGCAGACTAGGAGAGACCCAGTACTTC.

The chain couples TRBV4-3 to TRBJ2-1; 7 nucleotides match TRBD2. Germline V gene lookup returns CDR1 LGHNA and CDR2 YSLEER. The CDR3 loop spans 17 amino acids. The ends lost 0 bases at V and 5 bases at J; junction bases unmatched: 10. CDR3 protein: CASSQDLRREKNNEQFF. In nucleotides, the CDR3 is TGCGCCAGCAGCCAAGATTTGCGGCGGGAGAAAAACAATGAGCAGTTCTTC.

The J gene is TRBJ1-4, the V gene TRBV7-6; TRBD1 aligns across 7 bases. V gave up 5 bases and J gave up 0 bases; unmatched junction bases: 0. This CDR3 contains 14 residues. Germline assignment: CDR1 SGHVS and CDR2 FNYEAQ. The CDR3 protein is CASSRGPTNEKLFF. In DNA, the CDR3 is TGTGCCAGCAGCAGGGGGCCAACTAATGAAAAACTGTTTTTT.

This chain connects TRBV27 to TRBJ1-5, with a weak D call TRBD1 (5 bases). The germline CDR1 and CDR2 sequences are MNHEY and SMNVEV (reference sequence). This CDR3 has 14 amino acids. V dropped 4 bases and J dropped 2 bases, with 9 bases sitting between them. The CDR3 bases are TGTGCCAGCAGTTCCAGGGTAGGCAATCAGCCCCAGCATTTT. Amino acids: CASSSRVGNQPQHF.

The V call is TRBV5-1, the J call TRBJ2-3; 8 bases map to TRBD2. Unmatched junction bases numbered 7, after V lost 4 bases and J lost 3 bases. The germline V gene encodes CDR1 SGHRS and CDR2 YFSETQ. This CDR3 is built from 15 residues. The CDR3 spells CASSPGGTTTDTQYF. The CDR3 nucleotides read TGCGCCAGCAGCCCGGGAGGGACGACAACAGATACGCAGTATTTT. Drawing the rest from reference TRBV5-1 and TRBJ2-3, the complete variable domain is KAGVTQTPRYLIKTRGQQVTLSCSPISGHRSVSWYQQTPGQGLQFLFEYFSETQRNKGNFPGRFSGRQFSNSRSEMNVSTLELGDSALYLCASSPGGTTTDTQYFGPGTRLTVL.

The V and J genes are TRBV7-2 and TRBJ2-1; TRBD2 matches at 10 bases. The trim removed 0 bases at V and 5 bases at J, leaving 13 bases unmatched. CDR3 size: 19 residues. Germline loops: CDR1 SGHTA, CDR2 FQGNSA. The CDR3: CASSLARLAGAEGDNEQFF. DNA for the CDR3: TGTGCCAGCAGCTTAGCGAGGCTAGCGGGAGCTGAGGGAGACAATGAGCAGTTCTTC. The full variable domain, completed using reference TRBV7-2 and TRBJ2-1, is GAGVSQSPSNKVTEKGKDVELRCDPISGHTALYWYRQSLGQGLEFLIYFQGNSAPDKSGLPSDRFSAERTGGSVSTLTIQRTQQEDSAVYLCASSLARLAGAEGDNEQFFGPGTRLTVL.

V gene TRBV7-3 combines with J gene TRBJ2-2; D might be TRBD1 (6 bases). The CDR3 is 17 residues long. The germline V and J ends were trimmed by 5 bases and 0 bases, with 16 bases remaining between them. The germline gives CDR1 SGHTA, CDR2 FQGTGA. The DNA for the CDR3 is TGTGCCAGCAGCGTACGCCCCGGGACAACGAACACCGGGGAGCTGTTTTTT. Its translation: CASSVRPGTTNTGELFF.

This clone turned up a few times. The chain is built from TRBV29-1 and TRBJ1-6, with TRBD1 as a possible D gene (6 bases). CDR1 SQVTM and CDR2 ANQGSEA come from the germline V gene. The CDR3 loop spans 12 amino acids. The germline V and J ends were trimmed by 7 bases and 9 bases, with 13 bases remaining between them. The DNA for the CDR3 is TGCAGCGGAGGGGAAGGGGGTTCACCCCTCCACTTT. Protein: CSGGEGGSPLHF.

This chain connects TRBV5-5 to TRBJ2-1; D may be TRBD2 (6 bases). This CDR3 region has 16 residues. V lost 4 bases and J lost 3, with 17 bases in between. CDR1 SGHKS and CDR2 YYEKEE come from the germline V gene (reference sequence). CDR3 in DNA: TGTGCCAGCAGCCTCTATCCTCCGGGGGTCTACAATGAGCAGTTCTTC. Translated: CASSLYPPGVYNEQFF.

The chain is built from TRBV5-6 and TRBJ2-2; 7 bases fit TRBD2. The ends lost 4 bases at V and 5 bases at J; junction bases unmatched: 5. The CDR3 contains 14 residues. Germline CDR1 reads SGHDT; CDR2 reads YYEEEE. The CDR3 region has the DNA TGTGCCAGCAGCGGGAGGGGTAGAACCGGGGAGCTGTTTTTT. Its translation is CASSGRGRTGELFF.

The chain combines TRBV7-2 with TRBJ1-2, with 7 bases fitting TRBD1. Germline V gene sequence: CDR1 SGHTA, CDR2 FQGNSA. The CDR3 is made up of 14 amino acids. Trimming took 4 bases from V and 8 from J; bases not matched to a gene: 10. The CDR3 is CASSSPGTVRGYTF. Written as DNA, the CDR3 is TGTGCCAGCAGCTCGCCCGGGACAGTTAGAGGCTACACCTTC.

The J gene is TRBJ2-7, the V gene TRBV5-5; TRBD1 might be the D (5 bases). In germline, CDR1 is SGHKS, CDR2 YYEKEE (reference sequence). The CDR3 is made up of 14 amino acids. Trimming left V 4 bases short and J 0 bases short, with 11 bases between. This CDR3 reads CASSQGGISYEQYF. CDR3 sequence (DNA): TGTGCCAGCAGCCAGGGTGGGATCTCCTACGAGCAGTACTTC.